This T cell receptor beta chain originates from a study of T-cell reconstitution after alpha-beta-depleted transplantation in children (dated by TCRdb to between 2015 and 2016). In terms of the full investigation: T-cell immune reconstitution after TCRalphabeta/CD19-depleted allogeneic hematopoietic cell transplantation in children was quantitatively tracked in the study by means of TCR repertoire profiling.

V ends up 4 bases short and J 2 bases short, with an unmatched junction base count of 12. According to the germline V gene (reference sequence), CDR1 reads SGHNT and CDR2 reads YYREEE. The CDR3, from cysteine to phenylalanine, totals 16 residues. The read is trimmed to its CDR3 DNA, 48 bases read in frame from base 1. The method was PCR. TCRdb lists the instrument as Illumina HiSeq 2500. Molecular barcoding was employed in the preparation of TCR libraries, with unique molecular identifiers being used to normalize TCRbeta repertoire quantification. Clones were called with MiXCR by TCRdb after fastp trimmed the public reads at Q25, and only in-frame beta chains were retained. Records with the same CDR3 protein are collapsed into one entry carrying the most frequent genes and DNA. Within this sample are 200,000 to 300,000 distinct CDR3 sequences, with more than 10% of them counted one time only. The ten largest clonotypes hold 2% to 3% of the sample.

This clonotype was counted at least ten times. This receptor's antigen is unknown. One base away there is no much larger clone; base qualities are not given. The TCR was taken from a human donor who donated a stem cell graft to a child with acute lymphoblastic leukemia. The V and J genes are TRBV5-4 and TRBJ2-7; 7 bases in the middle match TRBD1. Sequenced material: PBMCs from the stem cell graft donor, taken from the stem cell graft. For the CDR3, the sequence is CASSRGVRQGAYEQYF. In nucleotides, the sequence is TGTGCCAGCAGCCGAGGAGTGAGACAGGGAGCCTACGAGCAGTACTTC.